This TCR beta chain was sequenced in a study of Ad26.COV2.S vaccination and SARS-CoV-2 variants (dated by TCRdb to the early 2020s). Notes on the research overall: Donors in the vaccine arm were drawn from COV1001, a phase I-IIa trial of Ad26.COV2.S in healthy adults that was multicentre, randomized, double-blind and placebo-controlled. Ad26.COV2.S was administered intramuscularly at a dose of 5x10^10 or 1x10^11 viral particles, either as one shot or as two shots given 56 days apart. TCRbeta repertoire sequencing served as the tool for gauging how specific and how broad the SARS-CoV-2-reactive T cell receptors were following Ad26.COV2.S vaccination. A total of approximately 30 samples were included in the TCR-sequenced set, comprising about 20 Ad26.COV2.S vaccine recipients, 5 placebo recipients and 8 SARS-CoV-2 convalescent individuals. Trial participants were randomized into five groups of five, in which low-dose or high-dose Ad26.COV2.S was given once or twice, or placebo was given on both occasions. Blinding of investigators to trial group allocation was maintained during experiments and outcome assessment. The research as a whole found: The study was not powered for comparison of responses between vaccine doses or regimens. Vaccine and placebo recipients had similar non-spike TCR breadth, a finding consistent with the vaccine containing only spike. After vaccination, spike-specific CD8+ and CD4+ T cell responses were reported to show substantial breadth. According to the authors, total T cell responses may have been underestimated by the TCR breadth and depth analyses. Ad26.COV2.S recipients had higher spike-specific TCR breadth than placebo recipients (P = 0.0014).

The CDR3 sequence holds 17 residues, the cysteine and phenylalanine included. Here the CDR3 DNA is all that survives: 51 bases in frame from base 1. V sheds 1 base and J sheds 1 base, leaving 14 bases between their ends. CDR1 SEHNR and CDR2 FQNEAQ are derived from the germline V gene (reference sequence). TCRbeta CDR3 regions were sequenced with the immunoSEQ Assay. After extraction, genomic DNA underwent amplification by bias-controlled multiplex PCR, followed by high-throughput sequencing. The authors processed their data as follows. Collapsing and filtering of sequences were performed to quantify the absolute abundance of each unique TCRbeta CDR3 region. Usable DNA was measured by amplifying reference genes present in all nucleated cells, and TCRbeta template counts were normalized to that usable DNA to estimate T cell fraction. Repertoire TCRs were annotated as SARS-CoV-2-specific by exact matching of V gene, CDR3 amino acid sequence and J gene to a known reactive TCR set. The reference SARS-CoV-2 TCR set was obtained from MIRA and was filtered for enrichment in COVID-19-positive ImmuneCODE repertoires, whereby public or cross-reactive TCRs were removed. Using the MIRA antigens, annotated TCRs were further analysed by specific ORF or by position within an ORF. Breadth was defined as the number of annotated unique rearrangements divided by the total number of unique productive rearrangements, and depth was defined as the summed frequency of the annotated unique rearrangements. Two-sided Wilcoxon rank-sum tests were applied when comparing TCR breadth between groups. This is the immuneACCESS table as TCRdb keeps it, with only in-frame sequences that have V and J called. A part of the clones is gone; compared with another copy, unresolved V genes explain less than half, and the rest is unexplained. D and trimming come from the DNA, and the V and J calls and clone size come from that table. For this sample the table gives around 450,000 clones, of which approximately 88% were detected only once. Approximately 4% of the sample is held by the ten biggest clonotypes.

This clone has only a few counts. The specificity of this receptor is unknown. Base qualities are missing; no much larger clone stands one base away. This specimen's treatment or condition label, interpreted: some 19 received Ad26.COV2.S at low or high dose, single or two shots; about 5 received placebo; per-sample allocation not given. Repertoires of vaccine and placebo recipients were sequenced from samples collected on day 63 after the first injection. In Cohort 1b, roughly 25 adults aged 18-55 years were enrolled at a single site in Boston, USA, between 29 July and 7 August 2020. As a vaccine, Ad26.COV2.S was a replication-incompetent adenovirus type 26 vector that expressed a prefusion-stabilized SARS-CoV-2 spike protein derived from the original Wuhan strain.

The TCR sequence derives from a person between 18 and 65 years old who received the Ad26.COV2.S COVID-19 vaccine or a placebo. This specimen consisted of peripheral blood, obtained in a trial of Ad26.COV2.S vaccine versus placebo. The chain is made from TRBV7-9 and TRBJ1-3, with an unclear D gene assignment. The DNA is as follows: TGTGCCAGCAGCTTAGAGCCGAGGACGGAATCTGGAAACACCATATATTTT. It encodes CASSLEPRTESGNTIYF.